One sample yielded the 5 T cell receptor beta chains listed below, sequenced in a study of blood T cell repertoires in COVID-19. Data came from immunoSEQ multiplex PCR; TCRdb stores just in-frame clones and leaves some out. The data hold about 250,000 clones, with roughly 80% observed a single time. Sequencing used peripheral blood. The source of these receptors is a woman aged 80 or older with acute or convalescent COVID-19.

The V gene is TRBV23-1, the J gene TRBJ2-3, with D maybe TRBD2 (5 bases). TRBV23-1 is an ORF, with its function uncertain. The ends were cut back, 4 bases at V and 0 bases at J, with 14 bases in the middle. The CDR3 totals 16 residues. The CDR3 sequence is CASSPSNRTSTDTQYF. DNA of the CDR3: TGCGCCAGCAGTCCCTCCAATCGGACTAGCACAGATACGCAGTATTTT.

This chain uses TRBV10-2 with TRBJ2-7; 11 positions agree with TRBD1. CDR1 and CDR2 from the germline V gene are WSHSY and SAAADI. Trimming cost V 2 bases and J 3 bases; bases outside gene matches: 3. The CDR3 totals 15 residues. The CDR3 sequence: CASSERTGGFYEQYF. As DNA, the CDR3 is TGCGCCAGCAGTGAGAGGACAGGGGGCTTCTACGAGCAGTACTTC.

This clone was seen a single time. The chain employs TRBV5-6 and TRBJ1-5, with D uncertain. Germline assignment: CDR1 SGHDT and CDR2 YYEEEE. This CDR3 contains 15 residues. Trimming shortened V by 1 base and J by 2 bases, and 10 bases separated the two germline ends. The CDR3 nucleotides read TGTGCCAGCAGCTTGAGAAGTCAGGGCAATCAGCCCCAGCATTTT. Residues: CASSLRSQGNQPQHF.

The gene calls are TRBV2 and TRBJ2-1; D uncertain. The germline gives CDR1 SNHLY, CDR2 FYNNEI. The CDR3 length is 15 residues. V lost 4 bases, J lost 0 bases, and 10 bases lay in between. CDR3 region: CASSALESSYNEQFF. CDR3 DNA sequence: TGTGCCAGCAGTGCTCTGGAGAGCTCCTACAATGAGCAGTTCTTC.

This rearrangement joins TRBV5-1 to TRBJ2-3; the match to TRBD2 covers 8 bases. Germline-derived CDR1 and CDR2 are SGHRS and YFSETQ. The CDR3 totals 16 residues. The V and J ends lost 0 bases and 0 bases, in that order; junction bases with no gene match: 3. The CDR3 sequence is CASSLDGGGSTDTQYF. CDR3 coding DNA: TGCGCCAGCAGCTTGGACGGCGGGGGGAGCACAGATACGCAGTATTTT.